This entry concerns a single TCR beta chain. Its cognate antigen has yet to be identified. Base qualities were left out, and no much larger clone turns up one base away. Looking up the germline V gene yields CDR1 SGDLS and CDR2 YYNGEE. There are 13 amino acids in the CDR3, from cysteine to phenylalanine inclusive. The only DNA kept is the CDR3, 39 bases in frame from the first base. The junction carries 11 bases between V and J, which are trimmed by 3 bases and 8 bases respectively. The entry originates in a study of CD39 and CD103 CD8 tumor-infiltrating T cells (dated by TCRdb to the late 2010s). For context, the study as a whole: The repertoire comparisons shown came from four patients: one with an HPV-positive HNSCC, one with an HPV-negative HNSCC, one with ovarian cancer and one with melanoma. Deep sequencing of TCRbeta CDR3 was used to compare the repertoires of CD8 TIL subsets, defined by CD103 and CD39, with those of peripheral memory CD8 T cells. What the research found in general, with its limitations: DP TIL clonotypes were rarely detected in blood or uninvolved lymph node, whereas DN TIL clonotypes were found to largely overlap with peripheral memory CD8 repertoires. DP CD8 TILs appeared more oligoclonal than DN and SP CD8 TILs and blood memory CD8 T cells, with top 30 clonotypes covering about 55-86%.

From around 10,000 to 100,000 sorted cells per subset, genomic DNA was extracted using the DNeasy Blood and Tissue Kit. The immunoSEQ service sequenced and mapped the TCRbeta V-J or V-D-J regions, with each sample reaching coverage above 8.5x. As for how the authors treated the data: Analysis was restricted to productive rearrangements exported from the immunoSEQ Analyzer platform, and clonality was assessed using the 500 most abundant clones. Repertoire overlap between populations was quantified with the Morisita-Horn similarity index and the Jaccard index. Morisita-Horn similarity between CD8 T-cell subset TCR repertoires was measured in about 6 cancer patients. In TCRdb, the immuneACCESS table is reduced to in-frame sequences with V and J assigned. These tables do not hold every clone; where another copy was compared, an unresolved V gene accounts for under half, and the others remain unexplained. V and J calls and clone size are as listed in that table; D and trimming were resolved from the DNA. This sample holds about 15,000 clones; 80% to 95% were observed only once. More than 4% of the sample belongs to the ten largest clones.

Patients were not receiving therapy at sample collection, though earlier treatments ranged from chemotherapy, radiotherapy, surgery and immunotherapy to none. After thawing, cells were enriched for T lymphocytes using a negative-selection kit, and EpCAM beads were added for tumor-infiltrating lymphocytes. Memory CD8 T cells were sorted as CD8+CD4-CD45RA- cells irrespective of CCR7 expression. Before analysis, peripheral blood mononuclear cells were separated on a Ficoll-Paque PLUS gradient and then cryopreserved. Populations were sorted on a FACSAria II to 99% purity, and cell pellets were frozen without culture for TCR sequencing.

The receptor was derived from a human donor with head and neck squamous cell carcinoma. Sequencing was performed on CD8+ T cells sorted from blood. The cell subset or site label corresponds to: total memory CD8 T cells (CD45RA-CCR7+/-) from blood or uninvolved lymph node. This receptor chain uses TRBV9 and TRBJ1-4; the D segment cannot be called with confidence. The nucleotides are TGTGCCAGCAGCGAAAGTCCCGCAGAAAAACTGTTTTTT. This encodes CASSESPAEKLFF.